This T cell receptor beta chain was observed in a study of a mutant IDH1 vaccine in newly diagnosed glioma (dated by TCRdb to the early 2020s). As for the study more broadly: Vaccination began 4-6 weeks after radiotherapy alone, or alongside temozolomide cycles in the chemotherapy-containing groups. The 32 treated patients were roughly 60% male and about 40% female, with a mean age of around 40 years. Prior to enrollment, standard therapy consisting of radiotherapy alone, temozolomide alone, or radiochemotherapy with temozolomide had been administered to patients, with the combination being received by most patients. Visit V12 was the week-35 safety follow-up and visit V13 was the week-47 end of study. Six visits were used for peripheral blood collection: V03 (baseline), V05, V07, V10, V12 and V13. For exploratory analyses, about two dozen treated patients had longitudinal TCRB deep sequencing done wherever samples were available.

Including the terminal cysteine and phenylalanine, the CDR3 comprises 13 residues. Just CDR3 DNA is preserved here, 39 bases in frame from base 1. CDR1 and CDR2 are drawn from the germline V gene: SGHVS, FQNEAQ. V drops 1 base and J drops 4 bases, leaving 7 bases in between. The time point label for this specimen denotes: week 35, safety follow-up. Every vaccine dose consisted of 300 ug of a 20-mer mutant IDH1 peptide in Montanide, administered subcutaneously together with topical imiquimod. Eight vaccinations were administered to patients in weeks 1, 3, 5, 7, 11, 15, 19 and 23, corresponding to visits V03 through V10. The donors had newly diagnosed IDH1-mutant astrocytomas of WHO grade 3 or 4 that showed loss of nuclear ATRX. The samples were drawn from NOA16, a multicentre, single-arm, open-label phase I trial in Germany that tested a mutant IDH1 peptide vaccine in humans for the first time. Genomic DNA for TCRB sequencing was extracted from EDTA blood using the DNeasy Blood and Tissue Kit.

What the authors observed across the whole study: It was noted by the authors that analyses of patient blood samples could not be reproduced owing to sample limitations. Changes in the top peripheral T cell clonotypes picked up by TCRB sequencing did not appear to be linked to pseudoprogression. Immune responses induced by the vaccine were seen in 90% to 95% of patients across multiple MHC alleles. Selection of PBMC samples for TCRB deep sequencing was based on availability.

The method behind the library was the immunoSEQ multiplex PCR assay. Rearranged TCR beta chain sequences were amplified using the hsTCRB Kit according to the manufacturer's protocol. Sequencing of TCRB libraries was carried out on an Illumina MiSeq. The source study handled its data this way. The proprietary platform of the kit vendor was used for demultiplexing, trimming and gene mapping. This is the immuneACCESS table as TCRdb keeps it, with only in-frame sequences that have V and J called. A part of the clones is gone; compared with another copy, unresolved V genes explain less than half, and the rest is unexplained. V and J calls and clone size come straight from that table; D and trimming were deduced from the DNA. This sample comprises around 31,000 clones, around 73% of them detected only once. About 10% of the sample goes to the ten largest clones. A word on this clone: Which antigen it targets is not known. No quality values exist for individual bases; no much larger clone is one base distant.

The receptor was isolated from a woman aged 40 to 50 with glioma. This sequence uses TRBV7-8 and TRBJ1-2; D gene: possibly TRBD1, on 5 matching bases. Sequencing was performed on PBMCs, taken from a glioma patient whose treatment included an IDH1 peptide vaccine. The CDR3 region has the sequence CASSLGQLYGYTF. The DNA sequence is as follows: TGTGCCAGCAGCTTAGGACAGCTCTATGGCTACACCTTC.